The rows below give T cell receptor beta chains drawn from one sample of a study of T cell repertoires in cytomegalovirus infection. The antigens these receptors bind are not known. Using its own MiXCR run on the reads, TCRdb lists one record per CDR3 protein. The repertoire consists of a few hundred thousand distinct CDR3 sequences, with around 25% occurring once and the leading ten covering more than 10%. Material: cultured PBMCs, obtained from culture after CMV antigen stimulation. These receptors were obtained from a human donor in good health (CMV status not recorded). Some clones in this sample may be carry-over from other donors' samples. The CDR3 runs from the conserved cysteine through the conserved F or W. A D gene is named only where the DNA matches it firmly. Not every row has a clone size; where given, it reads once, few, many or a size class.

cdr3_nt: TGTGCCAGCAGCTTAATGGCGGGAGGAGGGTCCACCGGGGAGCTGTTTTTT; cdr3_aa: CASSLMAGGGSTGELFF; clone_size: many; j_call: TRBJ2-2; d_call: TRBD2; v_call: TRBV7-2
cdr3_nt: TGTGCCAGCAGTTATTATTCTGGCGGCTCTGAAGCTTTCTTT; cdr3_aa: CASSYYSGGSEAFF; clone_size: NA; j_call: TRBJ1-1; d_call: NA; v_call: TRBV6-2/TRBV6-3
cdr3_nt: TGCAGTGCTAGAGCGGAGAGTTTCAATGAGCAGTTCTTC; cdr3_aa: CSARAESFNEQFF; clone_size: few; j_call: TRBJ2-1; d_call: NA; v_call: TRBV20-1
cdr3_nt: TGTGCCAGCAGTCCCCTCGACCCCGGAGACAATGAGCAGTTCTTC; cdr3_aa: CASSPLDPGDNEQFF; clone_size: few; j_call: TRBJ2-1; d_call: NA; v_call: TRBV7-8
cdr3_nt: TGTGCCAGTAGTCTCACCCCGGCAGGGGGCGGGGAGACCCAGTACTTC; cdr3_aa: CASSLTPAGGGETQYF; clone_size: NA; j_call: TRBJ2-5; d_call: TRBD1; v_call: TRBV19
cdr3_nt: TGCGCCAGCAGCAAAGTCCCGGGTCTAAATGAGCAGTTCTTC; cdr3_aa: CASSKVPGLNEQFF; clone_size: NA; j_call: TRBJ2-1; d_call: NA; v_call: TRBV4-1
cdr3_nt: TGCAGCGTTGAAGGGACAGGGGGCATCGAGCAGTACTTC; cdr3_aa: CSVEGTGGIEQYF; clone_size: NA; j_call: TRBJ2-7; d_call: TRBD1; v_call: TRBV29-1
cdr3_nt: TGTGCCAGCAGCTTAGCTGGGTGGGAGCTGTTTTTT; cdr3_aa: CASSLAGWELFF; clone_size: NA; j_call: TRBJ2-2; d_call: NA; v_call: TRBV7-6
cdr3_nt: TGTGCCAGCAGCTCGGGACTAGTCACAGATACGCAGTATTTT; cdr3_aa: CASSSGLVTDTQYF; clone_size: NA; j_call: TRBJ2-3; d_call: TRBD2; v_call: TRBV7-3
cdr3_nt: TGCGCCAGCAGCCACGCCGAACCCCGACTAGCGGGAAACACCGGGGAGCTGTTTTTT; cdr3_aa: CASSHAEPRLAGNTGELFF; clone_size: NA; j_call: TRBJ2-2; d_call: TRBD2; v_call: TRBV4-1
cdr3_nt: TGCGCCAGCAGCTCCGTAGCGGCGAACACCGGGGAGCTGTTTTTT; cdr3_aa: CASSSVAANTGELFF; clone_size: few; j_call: TRBJ2-2; d_call: NA; v_call: TRBV5-1
cdr3_nt: TGCAGTGCCCAGAACCCACAGCTTTACTATGGCTACACCTTC; cdr3_aa: CSAQNPQLYYGYTF; clone_size: NA; j_call: TRBJ1-2; d_call: NA; v_call: TRBV20-1
cdr3_nt: TGTGCCAACGAGACGGGCAGGGGATATAGCAATCAGCCCCAGCATTTT; cdr3_aa: CANETGRGYSNQPQHF; clone_size: many; j_call: TRBJ1-5; d_call: NA; v_call: TRBV28
cdr3_nt: TGTGCCAGCAGTTATCGCCAGGGGGACGGCTACACCTTC; cdr3_aa: CASSYRQGDGYTF; clone_size: few; j_call: TRBJ1-2; d_call: TRBD1; v_call: TRBV7-2
cdr3_nt: TGTGCCAGCAGCTTTCTAGCAGATACGCAGTATTTT; cdr3_aa: CASSFLADTQYF; clone_size: many; j_call: TRBJ2-3; d_call: NA; v_call: TRBV7-9
cdr3_nt: TGCAGTGCTAGAGATGACCCTTCCTACGAGCAGTACTTC; cdr3_aa: CSARDDPSYEQYF; clone_size: NA; j_call: TRBJ2-7; d_call: NA; v_call: TRBV20-1
cdr3_nt: TGTGCCAGCAGCCGTAGCGGGAGGGCGGAGGAGACCCAGTACTTC; cdr3_aa: CASSRSGRAEETQYF; clone_size: many; j_call: TRBJ2-5; d_call: TRBD2; v_call: TRBV7-2
cdr3_nt: TGTGCCAGCAGCCAAGAAATGCCGTTGGGTGAGCAGTTCTTC; cdr3_aa: CASSQEMPLGEQFF; clone_size: NA; j_call: TRBJ2-1; d_call: NA; v_call: TRBV4-2
cdr3_nt: TGTGCCAGTAGTAACCGGGGGTCCGAGACCCAGTACTTC; cdr3_aa: CASSNRGSETQYF; clone_size: NA; j_call: TRBJ2-5; d_call: NA; v_call: TRBV19
cdr3_nt: TGTGCCAGCAGTTTTGGCCTAAGTCAGCCCCAGCATTTT; cdr3_aa: CASSFGLSQPQHF; clone_size: NA; j_call: TRBJ1-5; d_call: NA; v_call: TRBV12-3/TRBV12-4
cdr3_nt: TGTGCCAGCGAAGGAAGGCTGACTAATGAAAAACTGTTTTTT; cdr3_aa: CASEGRLTNEKLFF; clone_size: NA; j_call: TRBJ1-4; d_call: NA; v_call: TRBV2
cdr3_nt: TGTGCCAGCAGCTTTATTGGTACGCAGTATTTT; cdr3_aa: CASSFIGTQYF; clone_size: few; j_call: TRBJ2-3; d_call: NA; v_call: TRBV7-2
cdr3_nt: TGTGCCAGCCGGCCTTCGGTAGGGGGAGAGACCCAGTACTTC; cdr3_aa: CASRPSVGGETQYF; clone_size: many; j_call: TRBJ2-5; d_call: NA; v_call: TRBV6-2/TRBV6-3
cdr3_nt: TGTGCCAGCTCACCATGGGACAGCAGCTCTGGAAACACCATATATTTT; cdr3_aa: CASSPWDSSSGNTIYF; clone_size: many; j_call: TRBJ1-3; d_call: TRBD1; v_call: TRBV18
cdr3_nt: TGTGCCAGCAAAGCCAGGGGCATTCAGTACTTC; cdr3_aa: CASKARGIQYF; clone_size: NA; j_call: TRBJ2-4; d_call: NA; v_call: TRBV27
cdr3_nt: TGTGCCAGCAGCTTAGCCCCTGGAGGGAGCCAGCATTTT; cdr3_aa: CASSLAPGGSQHF; clone_size: few; j_call: TRBJ1-5; d_call: NA; v_call: TRBV7-9
cdr3_nt: TGTGCCAGCAGCTTAGTATCGCTGAGGGCTAGCGGGAGTCGGAGAAACATTCAGTACTTC; cdr3_aa: CASSLVSLRASGSRRNIQYF; clone_size: NA; j_call: TRBJ2-4; d_call: TRBD2; v_call: TRBV7-8
cdr3_nt: TGTGCCAGCAGTTTGCGGACAGAGCAGTTCTTC; cdr3_aa: CASSLRTEQFF; clone_size: NA; j_call: TRBJ2-1; d_call: NA; v_call: TRBV12-3/TRBV12-4
cdr3_nt: TGTGCCAGCAGCTTATATAACCACGAGCAGTACTTC; cdr3_aa: CASSLYNHEQYF; clone_size: few; j_call: TRBJ2-7; d_call: NA; v_call: TRBV11-2
cdr3_nt: TGTGCCAGCAGGCTGTTGTTTGGGCAGTTCTTC; cdr3_aa: CASRLLFGQFF; clone_size: NA; j_call: TRBJ2-1; d_call: NA; v_call: TRBV12-3/TRBV12-4
cdr3_nt: TGTGCCAGCAGCTACCCGTTCGGCGGTGAGCAGTTCTTC; cdr3_aa: CASSYPFGGEQFF; clone_size: NA; j_call: TRBJ2-1; d_call: NA; v_call: TRBV7-2
cdr3_nt: TGCAGTGCTCGCTCCGGGAGATCGAATGAGCAGTTCTTC; cdr3_aa: CSARSGRSNEQFF; clone_size: NA; j_call: TRBJ2-1; d_call: NA; v_call: TRBV20-1
cdr3_nt: TGTGCCAGCTCCGGGACTGGGGGAGACAATGAGCAGTTCTTC; cdr3_aa: CASSGTGGDNEQFF; clone_size: NA; j_call: TRBJ2-1; d_call: NA; v_call: TRBV18
cdr3_nt: TGTGCCAGCAGTCCCATCCGGAAGGCCGACTACAATGAGCAGTTCTTC; cdr3_aa: CASSPIRKADYNEQFF; clone_size: NA; j_call: TRBJ2-1; d_call: NA; v_call: TRBV27
cdr3_nt: TGTGCCAGCAGCTTGCGCCTGGGGTCGAAGAACACCGGGGAGCTGTTTTTT; cdr3_aa: CASSLRLGSKNTGELFF; clone_size: NA; j_call: TRBJ2-2; d_call: NA; v_call: TRBV7-4
cdr3_nt: TGTGCCAGCAGCTTTCCTAACCGAGAGGGTGGCTACACCTTC; cdr3_aa: CASSFPNREGGYTF; clone_size: many; j_call: TRBJ1-2; d_call: NA; v_call: TRBV5-4
cdr3_nt: TGTGCCATCAGTGAGTTCCCTTCGGGCTCGTACCAAGAGACCCAGTACTTC; cdr3_aa: CAISEFPSGSYQETQYF; clone_size: NA; j_call: TRBJ2-5; d_call: NA; v_call: TRBV10-3
cdr3_nt: TGTGCCAGCAGCGAAACCGGGACAGAATCACCCCTCCACTTT; cdr3_aa: CASSETGTESPLHF; clone_size: few; j_call: TRBJ1-6; d_call: TRBD1; v_call: TRBV7-9
cdr3_nt: TGTGCCAGCAGCTCAGGGACAGGACTCACCTACGAGCAGTACTTC; cdr3_aa: CASSSGTGLTYEQYF; clone_size: NA; j_call: TRBJ2-7; d_call: TRBD1; v_call: TRBV7-2
cdr3_nt: TGTGCCAGCAGCCCTGACAGGGGGAGGGAATACGAGCAGTACTTC; cdr3_aa: CASSPDRGREYEQYF; clone_size: few; j_call: TRBJ2-7; d_call: TRBD1; v_call: TRBV7-2
cdr3_nt: TGTGCCAGCAGCTTAGAGGCAGCACCTGGGGCCAACGTCCTGACTTTC; cdr3_aa: CASSLEAAPGANVLTF; clone_size: NA; j_call: TRBJ2-6; d_call: NA; v_call: TRBV11-3
cdr3_nt: TGCAGTGCTCGAAAAGGTTTGGACAGCCGCTACGAGCAGTACTTC; cdr3_aa: CSARKGLDSRYEQYF; clone_size: NA; j_call: TRBJ2-7; d_call: NA; v_call: TRBV20-1
cdr3_nt: TGTGCCAGCAGTGAGGACAGCAAAAATAATTCACCCCTCCACTTT; cdr3_aa: CASSEDSKNNSPLHF; clone_size: NA; j_call: TRBJ1-6; d_call: NA; v_call: TRBV28
cdr3_nt: TGTGCCAGCAGTTTAGAGGGAGAGACGGAGTTCTTC; cdr3_aa: CASSLEGETEFF; clone_size: NA; j_call: TRBJ2-1; d_call: NA; v_call: TRBV12-3/TRBV12-4
cdr3_nt: TGCAGTGCTAGTCACCATCACGGGAAAGGGGGGTATGGCTACACCTTC; cdr3_aa: CSASHHHGKGGYGYTF; clone_size: NA; j_call: TRBJ1-2; d_call: NA; v_call: TRBV20-1
cdr3_nt: TGCAGTGCTAGTCTCGACCGATACGCATATGGCTACACCTTC; cdr3_aa: CSASLDRYAYGYTF; clone_size: NA; j_call: TRBJ1-2; d_call: NA; v_call: TRBV20-1
cdr3_nt: TGCGCCAGCAGCCAATTAAATCTGGTGGACAGGGGATACAATGAGCAGTTCTTC; cdr3_aa: CASSQLNLVDRGYNEQFF; clone_size: few; j_call: TRBJ2-1; d_call: TRBD1; v_call: TRBV4-1
cdr3_nt: TGTGCCAGCAGTGAAGGTGGGAGGATTAATCAGCCCCAGCATTTT; cdr3_aa: CASSEGGRINQPQHF; clone_size: NA; j_call: TRBJ1-5; d_call: NA; v_call: TRBV6-1
cdr3_nt: TGTGCCAGTTCCGGGACAGGGGGCCTAGCCAAAAACATTCAGTACTTC; cdr3_aa: CASSGTGGLAKNIQYF; clone_size: many; j_call: TRBJ2-4; d_call: TRBD1; v_call: TRBV7-2
cdr3_nt: TGTGCCAGCAGCTTGCGGGTGGGAGAGGTCACAGATACGCAGTATTTT; cdr3_aa: CASSLRVGEVTDTQYF; clone_size: NA; j_call: TRBJ2-3; d_call: NA; v_call: TRBV5-4
cdr3_nt: TGTGCCAGCAGTTACCCCCGAGGGGTGGGCGGGGAGCTGTTTTTT; cdr3_aa: CASSYPRGVGGELFF; clone_size: NA; j_call: TRBJ2-2; d_call: NA; v_call: TRBV6-6
cdr3_nt: TGTGCCAGTAGTGTAGACAAGAACTCTGGGGCCAACGTCCTGACTTTC; cdr3_aa: CASSVDKNSGANVLTF; clone_size: few; j_call: TRBJ2-6; d_call: NA; v_call: TRBV19
cdr3_nt: TGTGCCAGTACGGCTAGCGGTCATACGACATACAATGAGCAGTTCTTC; cdr3_aa: CASTASGHTTYNEQFF; clone_size: many; j_call: TRBJ2-1; d_call: TRBD2; v_call: TRBV19
cdr3_nt: TGTGCCAGCAGCTTAGCTCCAGCTAAACAAGAGACCCAGTACTTC; cdr3_aa: CASSLAPAKQETQYF; clone_size: few; j_call: TRBJ2-5; d_call: NA; v_call: TRBV11-2
cdr3_nt: TGCAGTGCTAGAGATCTGTGGGGGACAGGGCTTGCTGAAGCTTTCTTT; cdr3_aa: CSARDLWGTGLAEAFF; clone_size: few; j_call: TRBJ1-1; d_call: TRBD1; v_call: TRBV20-1
cdr3_nt: TGTGCCAGCAGCTCCTGGGGACTGCAAGAGACCCAGTACTTC; cdr3_aa: CASSSWGLQETQYF; clone_size: many; j_call: TRBJ2-5; d_call: NA; v_call: TRBV7-2
cdr3_nt: TGTGCCAGTAGTTTCGGGCAGAATCAGCCCCAGCATTTT; cdr3_aa: CASSFGQNQPQHF; clone_size: NA; j_call: TRBJ1-5; d_call: NA; v_call: TRBV19
cdr3_nt: TGTGCCAGCAGCTTAGAAGTGGCAGGGGCTAACTATGGCTACACCTTC; cdr3_aa: CASSLEVAGANYGYTF; clone_size: many; j_call: TRBJ1-2; d_call: NA; v_call: TRBV7-2